The 21 T cell receptor beta chains below come from one sample, sequenced in a study of T cell responses to AZD1222 COVID-19 vaccine (dated by TCRdb to the early 2020s). What this sample's time point label stands for: about 28 days (+/-7) after the second vaccine dose. Libraries were constructed by the immunoSEQ multiplex PCR assay. TCRdb limited this immuneACCESS table to in-frame rearrangements with V and J called. A share of clones is missing; checked studies link under half to unresolved V genes, and the rest is unexplained. In this sample the table shows roughly 87,000 clones, about 89% of which occur a single time. Approximately 5% of the sample comes from the top ten. The specimen comprised peripheral blood, sampled 28 days after the second AZD1222 dose. The receptors were gathered from an adult who received the AZD1222 COVID-19 vaccine.

The gene calls are TRBV12-3 or TRBV12-4 and TRBJ1-1, with D possibly being TRBD1 (5 bases). With 3 bases removed from V and 5 bases from J, the gap between germline ends came to 10 bases. The CDR3 consists of 13 residues. CDR3: CASSFGRGTEAFF. The CDR3 DNA sequence: TGTGCCAGCAGTTTTGGTCGGGGGACTGAAGCTTTCTTT.

J is TRBJ1-2 and V is TRBV30, with D uncertain. CDR3 length: 14 residues. Between the trimmed V and J ends, which lost 1 base and 3 bases, there was a span of 12 bases. Germline values: CDR1 GTSNPN, CDR2 SVGIG (reference sequence). The CDR3 protein is CAWSELIVHYGYTF. CDR3 in DNA: TGTGCCTGGAGTGAATTGATAGTCCACTATGGCTACACCTTC.

This chain's CDR3 is CASSLDQPRAKGTQYF. CDR3 in DNA: TGTGCCAGCAGCTTAGACCAGCCGCGGGCCAAGGGTACCCAGTACTTC. V usage is TRBV7-6 and J usage is TRBJ2-5; tentatively, D is TRBD2 (5 bases). Germline CDR1 SGHVS, CDR2 FNYEAQ. CDR3 size: 16 residues. Trimming removed 1 base at V and 8 bases at J, with 20 bases between.

The V call is TRBV6-5, the J call TRBJ2-7; 8 bases match TRBD2. Germline loops: CDR1 MNHEY, CDR2 SVGAGI. There are 14 residues in the CDR3. After removal of 6 bases from V and 3 bases from J, the junction contained 7 bases not matched to a gene. CDR3 amino acids: CASSSSGTSYEQYF. CDR3 DNA: TGTGCCAGCAGCTCCTCCGGGACTAGCTACGAGCAGTACTTC.

For the CDR3, the DNA is TGTGCCAGCAGCGTAACGGGGGACAACCCCTACGAGCAGTACTTC. It encodes CASSVTGDNPYEQYF. The chain combines TRBV9 with TRBJ2-7; D is possibly TRBD1 or TRBD2 (6 bases each). CDR1 and CDR2 from the germline V gene are SGDLS and YYNGEE. The V end was cut by 1 base, the J end by 2 bases, with 13 bases between. This CDR3 has 15 residues.

CDR3 DNA sequence: TGTGCCAGCAGCCATTCGCCCGGGACAGGGATGAACACTGAAGCTTTCTTT. Amino acid sequence: CASSHSPGTGMNTEAFF. This chain links TRBV7-9 with TRBJ1-1; 9 nucleotides match TRBD1. Germline loops: CDR1 SEHNR, CDR2 FQNEAQ (reference sequence). The V and J ends lost 5 bases and 0 bases, in that order; junction bases with no gene match: 10. This CDR3 region has 17 residues.

The chain employs TRBV18 and TRBJ1-2; 7 positions agree with TRBD1. The CDR3 totals 18 residues. The junction had 13 bases not matched to a gene; V was cut back by 2 bases and J by 1 base. The V gene's germline CDR1 is KGHSH and CDR2 LQKENI. CDR3 in amino acids: CASSPFKQGLSLNYGYTF. The CDR3 coding sequence is TGTGCCAGCTCACCATTCAAACAGGGGCTTTCCCTTAACTATGGCTACACCTTC.

The chain combines TRBV7-3 with TRBJ1-1, with a weak D call TRBD1 (6 bases). Deletions cut 4 bases from V and 1 base from J, with 10 bases between. The CDR3 consists of 14 residues. The germline CDR1 and CDR2 sequences are SGHTA and FQGTGA. CDR3 nucleotides: TGTGCCAGCAGCTCGGGACATTCGAACACTGAAGCTTTCTTT. Its translation: CASSSGHSNTEAFF. The whole variable domain, filled in from reference TRBV7-3 and TRBJ1-1, reads GAGVSQTPSNKVTEKGKYVELRCDPISGHTALYWYRQSLGQGPEFLIYFQGTGAADDSGLPNDRFFAVRPEGSVSTLKIQRTERGDSAVYLCASSSGHSNTEAFFGQGTRLTVV.

J is TRBJ2-7 and V is TRBV18; TRBD1 matches at 8 bases. Germline V gene data show CDR1 as KGHSH and CDR2 as LQKENI. The CDR3 consists of 15 residues. J gave up 2 bases and V 2 bases, and 5 bases lay outside the gene matches. The CDR3 coding sequence is TGTGCCAGCTCACCAAGCGTGACAGGGGCCTACGAGCAGTACTTC. Protein sequence: CASSPSVTGAYEQYF.

This chain links TRBV12-3 or TRBV12-4 with TRBJ1-2; the match to TRBD1 covers 7 bases. The CDR3 is made up of 13 amino acids. Germline trimming cut 8 bases from V and 0 bases from J; bases unmatched to any gene: 3. CDR3 residues: CASGTVANYGYTF. In DNA form, the CDR3 reads TGTGCCAGCGGGACAGTAGCTAACTATGGCTACACCTTC.

This rearrangement joins TRBV25-1 to TRBJ2-1; D is undetermined. There are 17 residues in the CDR3. Germline lookup yields CDR1 MGHDK and CDR2 SYGVNS. Trimming shortened V by 0 bases and J by 2 bases, and 14 bases separated the two germline ends. The CDR3: CASSEYKVPWAYNEQFF. The CDR3 DNA reads TGTGCCAGCAGTGAATATAAGGTACCCTGGGCCTACAATGAGCAGTTCTTC.

This chain uses TRBV2 with TRBJ2-2; D possibly corresponds to TRBD2 (5 bases). The germline V and J ends were trimmed by 10 bases and 3 bases, with 15 bases remaining between them. The CDR3 runs to 14 residues. CDR1 and CDR2 (germline): SNHLY, FYNNEI. CDR3 protein: CATRGRFYTGELFF. Here the CDR3 DNA reads TGTGCCACCAGAGGGAGATTCTACACCGGGGAGCTGTTTTTT.

V usage is TRBV16 and J usage is TRBJ1-2, with D maybe TRBD1 (5 bases). V lost 2 bases, J lost 3 bases, and 19 bases lay in between. This CDR3 spans 17 amino acids. The germline gives CDR1 KGHSY, CDR2 FQNENV. DNA for the CDR3: TGTGCCAGCAGCCAAAAAAGAAGATCACCGACAGACTATGGCTACACCTTC. This codes for CASSQKRRSPTDYGYTF. Drawing the rest from reference TRBV16 and TRBJ1-2, the complete variable domain is GEEVAQTPKHLVRGEGQKAKLYCAPIKGHSYVFWYQQVLKNEFKFLISFQNENVFDETGMPKERFSAKCLPNSPCSLEIQATKLEDSAVYFCASSQKRRSPTDYGYTFGSGTRLTVV.

The V gene is TRBV18, the J gene TRBJ2-2; a weak D match, TRBD2 (5 bases). The CDR3 totals 13 residues. Germline V gene lookup returns CDR1 KGHSH and CDR2 LQKENI. Trimming took off 4 bases at V and 6 bases at J, with 9 bases between the two ends. The CDR3 is CASSLLVPGELFF. CDR3 DNA: TGTGCCAGCTCACTACTAGTCCCCGGGGAGCTGTTTTTT.

The V gene is TRBV15, the J gene TRBJ1-3; no clear D gene. The V and J ends lost 1 base and 7 bases respectively, with 11 bases between them. The germline CDR1 and CDR2 sequences are LNHNV and YYDKDF (reference sequence). The CDR3 is 14 amino acids. The CDR3 region is CATSRGGGVNTIYF. Here the CDR3 DNA reads TGTGCCACCAGCAGAGGTGGTGGGGTGAACACCATATATTTT.

The chain uses TRBV19 and TRBJ2-1, with D possibly TRBD2 on 7 matching bases. The ends were cut back, 7 bases at V and 3 bases at J, with 16 bases in the middle. The CDR3 has 15 amino acids. In germline, CDR1 is LNHDA, CDR2 SQIVND (reference sequence). CDR3 coding DNA: TGTGCCAGTACCTTACGGGGGGCGAACTACAATGAGCAGTTCTTC. Its translation is CASTLRGANYNEQFF.

V is TRBV2 and J is TRBJ1-3, with 11 positions matching TRBD1. V dropped 6 bases and J dropped 7; count of bases not matched to a gene: 8. This CDR3 is 15 amino acids long. Germline V gene data show CDR1 as SNHLY and CDR2 as FYNNEI. DNA for the CDR3: TGTGCCAGCAGGACACTAGGGACAGGGGGGAACACCATATATTTT. Amino acid sequence: CASRTLGTGGNTIYF.

The chain couples TRBV7-9 to TRBJ1-1; D uncertain. The V and J ends lost 4 bases and 6 bases respectively, with 9 bases between them. The germline V gene has CDR1 SEHNR and CDR2 FQNEAQ (reference sequence). This CDR3 comprises 12 residues. The CDR3 DNA follows: TGTGCCAGCAGCTACGAGTTTTCTGAAGCTTTCTTT. This translates into CASSYEFSEAFF.

This clone was counted between two and nine times. The chain couples TRBV6-4 to TRBJ2-5; 11 positions match TRBD2. Germline V CDR1 and CDR2: MRHNA, SNTAGT. The CDR3 is 18 residues long. V dropped 3 bases and J dropped 2; count of bases not matched to a gene: 11. Here the CDR3 DNA reads TGTGCCAGCAGTGAATTTAACAGACTAGCGGGGTTACAAGAGACCCAGTACTTC. Translating gives CASSEFNRLAGLQETQYF.

The rearrangement links TRBV7-9 to TRBJ2-5; D possibly corresponds to TRBD1 (6 bases). The CDR3 consists of 15 residues. CDR1 is SEHNR, CDR2 FQNEAQ, per germline (reference sequence). The V end was cut by 1 base, the J end by 1 base, with 10 bases between. The CDR3, as DNA: TGTGCCAGCAGCTTAGGGGACAAGTTCCAAGAGACCCAGTACTTC. Translating gives CASSLGDKFQETQYF. Full variable domain (outside the CDR3, taken from reference TRBV7-9 and TRBJ2-5): DTGVSQNPRHKITKRGQNVTFRCDPISEHNRLYWYRQTLGQGPEFLTYFQNEAQLEKSRLLSDRFSAERPKGSFSTLEIQRTEQGDSAMYLCASSLGDKFQETQYFGPGTRLLVL.

The chain couples TRBV3-1 (or the pseudogene TRBV3-2) to TRBJ1-2; D is ambiguous. V was pared by 6 bases and J by 6 bases, with 11 bases between. The CDR3 has 12 residues. Germline V lookup: CDR1 LGHDT, CDR2 YNNKEL (reference sequence). The CDR3 DNA is TGTGCCAGCAGGTGGAGTCTGCATGGCTACACCTTC. It encodes CASRWSLHGYTF.